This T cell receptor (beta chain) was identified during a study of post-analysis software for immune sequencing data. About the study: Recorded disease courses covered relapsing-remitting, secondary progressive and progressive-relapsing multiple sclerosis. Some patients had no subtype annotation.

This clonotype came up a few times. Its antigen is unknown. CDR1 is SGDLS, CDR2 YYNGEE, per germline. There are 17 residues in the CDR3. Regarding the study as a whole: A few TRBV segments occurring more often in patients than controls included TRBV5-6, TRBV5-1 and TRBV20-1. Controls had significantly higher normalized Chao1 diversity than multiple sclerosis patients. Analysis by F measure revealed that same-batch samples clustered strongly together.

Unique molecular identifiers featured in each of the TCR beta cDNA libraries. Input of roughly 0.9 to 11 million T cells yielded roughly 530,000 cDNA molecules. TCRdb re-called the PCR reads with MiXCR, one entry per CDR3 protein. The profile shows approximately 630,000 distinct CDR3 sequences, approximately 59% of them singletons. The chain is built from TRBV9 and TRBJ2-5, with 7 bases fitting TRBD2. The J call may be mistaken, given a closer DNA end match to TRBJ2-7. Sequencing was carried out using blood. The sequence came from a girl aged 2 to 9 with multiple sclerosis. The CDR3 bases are TGTGCCAGCAGCGGCCCCGAGGTGGGAGGGCCTCGGAGCGAGCAGTACTTC. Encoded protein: CASSGPEVGGPRSEQYF.